This TCR beta chain emerged from a study of blood T cells in healthy people across ages. Findings and caveats of the study: Estimated diversity that came from one million T cells was considered an underestimate. As naive T cell percentage varied, TCR beta diversity correlated strongly with it.

A second roughly 6 to 11 cycle PCR used barcoded and J-beta primers. TCRdb reprocessed the 5' RACE reads via MiXCR and lists one record per CDR3 protein. The table records just under 550,000 distinct CDR3 sequences, around 24% of them present only once. About this clonotype itself: Its antigen is not known.

This CDR3 contains 14 residues. The germline CDR1 and CDR2 sequences are MNHEY and SMNVEV (reference sequence). These data also featured in a second study, about T cells of mothers and their children.

The receptor comes from a boy aged 5-17 years in good health. V and J are TRBV27 and TRBJ2-5; 7 bases map to TRBD2. TRBJ2-7 explains the end of the DNA better; the J call may be wrong. The specimen sequenced was blood. The CDR3 region is CASSLRGGAYEQYF. CDR3 coding DNA: TGTGCCAGCAGTTTACGTGGGGGGGCCTACGAGCAGTACTTC.